This TCR beta chain was obtained from a study of CD8 T cells in ankylosing spondylitis. With molecular barcodes, quantitative 5'-RACE was used to make the TCR beta libraries. Each CDR3 protein gets one entry after TCRdb re-called the 5' RACE reads with MiXCR. The profile covers 210,000 or so distinct CDR3 sequences, with roughly 24% appearing a single time and about 6.2% taken by the ten largest. General study results and limits: Earlier literature documents some of the motif variants in reactive arthritis synovial fluid and blood.

In the case of this clonotype: Its antigen is as yet unknown.

The V end lost 4 bases, the J end lost 4 bases, and 16 bases lay between the germline ends. This CDR3 is built from 14 residues. Germline V gene sequence: CDR1 SQVTM, CDR2 ANQGSEA. The chain is built from TRBV29-1 and TRBJ2-5; D may match TRBD1 or TRBD2 (5 bases each). The sequencing sample was made of blood, either unsorted or a sorted T cell fraction (not recorded which). The receptor comes from a male donor with ankylosing spondylitis or in good health (not recorded which). Here the CDR3 reads CSVAWDAQGETQYF. The DNA for the CDR3 is TGCAGCGTTGCCTGGGACGCTCAGGGAGAGACCCAGTACTTC.